The 27 T cell receptor beta chains reported below all come from one sample, sequenced in a study of blood T cell repertoires in COVID-19. Libraries were prepared by immunoSEQ multiplex PCR; TCRdb keeps only in-frame clonotypes and omits some of them. The sample lists 300,000 or so clones, 80% to 95% occurring once. Sequenced sample: PBMCs or T cells enriched from blood (not recorded which). These receptors were taken from a woman in her twenties or thirties who had recovered from COVID-19.

The chain links TRBV28 to TRBJ2-1, with TRBD1 matching over 7 bases. CDR3 length: 16 residues. Germline V gives CDR1 MDHEN, CDR2 SYDVKM. V dropped 2 bases and J dropped 0; count of bases not matched to a gene: 4. CDR3 sequence: CASSLRAGGSYNEQFF. DNA of the CDR3: TGTGCCAGCAGTTTAAGGGCAGGGGGCTCCTACAATGAGCAGTTCTTC.

This clone was counted once. This chain connects TRBV28 to TRBJ1-5; TRBD1 matches 11 bases. The junction had 12 bases not matched to a gene; V was cut back by 5 bases and J by 0 bases. This CDR3 contains 19 residues. Germline V gene data show CDR1 as MDHEN and CDR2 as SYDVKM. CDR3 loop: CASSPPGTGGVYSNQPQHF. The CDR3 DNA is TGTGCCAGCAGTCCCCCCGGGACAGGGGGGGTCTATAGCAATCAGCCCCAGCATTTT.

The chain couples TRBV9 to TRBJ1-1; D remains unclear. Germline loops: CDR1 SGDLS, CDR2 YYNGEE. V was clipped by 5 bases and J by 1 base, with 9 bases between them. This CDR3 comprises 13 residues. CDR3 protein: CASSAVGNTEAFF. The CDR3 bases are TGTGCCAGCAGTGCTGTCGGGAACACTGAAGCTTTCTTT. The full variable domain, with the rest looked up from reference TRBV9 and TRBJ1-1, is DSGVTQTPKHLITATGQRVTLRCSPRSGDLSVYWYQQSLDQGLQFLIQYYNGEERAKGNILERFSAQQFPDLHSELNLSSLELGDSALYFCASSAVGNTEAFFGQGTRLTVV.

This sequence joins TRBV7-3 and TRBJ2-2, with TRBD2 identical over 8 bases. Germline V gives CDR1 SGHTA, CDR2 FQGTGA. Unmatched junction bases numbered 2, after V lost 0 bases and J lost 5 bases. This CDR3 spans 15 amino acids. CDR3 nucleotides: TGTGCCAGCAGCTTAACTAGCGGGACTACCGGGGAGCTGTTTTTT. The encoded protein is CASSLTSGTTGELFF.

The chain uses TRBV5-1 and TRBJ1-6; TRBD1 aligns across 7 bases. This CDR3 is 14 amino acids long. CDR1 is SGHRS, CDR2 YFSETQ, per germline. V shed 2 bases and J 4 bases; nucleotides not matched to a gene: 0. CDR3 sequence: CASSLQGYNSPLHF. As DNA, the CDR3 is TGCGCCAGCAGCTTACAGGGGTATAATTCACCCCTCCACTTT.

The J gene is TRBJ1-2, the V gene TRBV6-2 or TRBV6-3; D remains ambiguous. Per germline, CDR1 MNHEY and CDR2 SVGEGT. The CDR3 runs to 14 residues. Between the trimmed V and J ends, which lost 0 bases and 6 bases, there was a span of 11 bases. The chain's CDR3 is CASSYSAGINGYTF. The CDR3 region has the DNA TGTGCCAGCAGTTACTCTGCCGGGATCAATGGCTACACCTTC.

V usage is TRBV28 and J usage is TRBJ2-7; 11 nucleotides agree with TRBD2. V trimming: 5 bases; J trimming: 1 base; junction bases outside the gene matches: 4. Per the germline V gene, CDR1 is MDHEN and CDR2 is SYDVKM. The CDR3 has 15 residues. In nucleotides, the CDR3 is TGTGCCAGCAGTACTAGCGGGAGCGAATCCTACGAGCAGTACTTC. Amino acids: CASSTSGSESYEQYF.

The chain uses TRBV27 and TRBJ1-6, with 9 bases that match TRBD1. The germline V gene has CDR1 MNHEY and CDR2 SMNVEV (reference sequence). The CDR3 sequence is 15 residues long. Trimming at V came to 3 bases and at J to 7 bases, leaving 4 bases not matched to a gene. In nucleotides, the CDR3 is TGTGCCAGCAGTTTGTCCGGGACAGGGAATTCACCCCTCCACTTT. Translated, it gives CASSLSGTGNSPLHF.

This clone showed up just a few times. DNA for the CDR3: TGTGCCACCAGCATTGCGGGGGGCCGCGGGTACGAGCAGTACTTC. The encoded protein is CATSIAGGRGYEQYF. This chain links TRBV15 with TRBJ2-7; 8 bases are a match to TRBD2. This CDR3 contains 15 residues. Trimming removed 4 bases from V and 4 bases from J; junction bases left unmatched: 9. The germline CDR1 and CDR2 sequences are LNHNV and YYDKDF (reference sequence).

This clone was detected once. The chain has TRBV19 and TRBJ2-1; 15 bases agree with TRBD2. V was clipped by 5 bases and J by 2 bases; unmatched bases: 7. The germline V gene has CDR1 LNHDA and CDR2 SQIVND (reference sequence). This CDR3 is built from 18 residues. The DNA for the CDR3 is TGTGCCAGTAGTCCAGGACTAGCGGGAGGGGGCCCCTACAATGAGCAGTTCTTC. Its protein product is CASSPGLAGGGPYNEQFF. The whole variable domain, remainder taken from reference TRBV19 and TRBJ2-1, is DGGITQSPKYLFRKEGQNVTLSCEQNLNHDAMYWYRQDPGQGLRLIYYSQIVNDFQKGDIAEGYSVSREKKESFPLTVTSAQKNPTAFYLCASSPGLAGGGPYNEQFFGPGTRLTVL.

The V gene is TRBV28, the J gene TRBJ2-1, with 16 bases identical to TRBD2. Germline loops: CDR1 MDHEN, CDR2 SYDVKM. The junction had 2 bases not matched to a gene; V was cut back by 4 bases and J by 8 bases. This CDR3 is 15 amino acids long. The CDR3 DNA reads as TGTGCCAGCAGTTCCGGGACTAGCGGGAGGGATGAGCAGTTCTTC. It codes for CASSSGTSGRDEQFF.

V usage is TRBV30 and J usage is TRBJ2-2; D unclear. V was shortened by 4 bases and J by 6 bases, with 15 bases between the two germline ends. The CDR3 has 14 amino acids. Germline V gives CDR1 GTSNPN, CDR2 SVGIG (reference sequence). CDR3 in amino acids: CAWTGMLDAGELFF. The CDR3 bases are TGTGCCTGGACAGGAATGCTTGACGCCGGGGAGCTGTTTTTT.

CDR3 residues: CASSPGTSGRAVGELFF. The CDR3 DNA sequence: TGCGCCAGCAGCCCCGGGACTAGCGGGAGGGCCGTCGGGGAGCTGTTTTTT. The chain couples TRBV10-1 to TRBJ2-2, with 16 bases identical to TRBD2. The V gene end was trimmed by 6 bases and the J gene end by 7 bases; junction bases not matched to a gene: 8. The germline gives CDR1 WNHNN, CDR2 SYGVQD (reference sequence). This CDR3 has 17 residues.

CDR3 residues: CASSPGTPVVLTF. The CDR3 nucleotides read TGTGCCAGCAGCCCAGGGACACCGGTCGTCCTGACTTTC. This chain connects TRBV7-3 to TRBJ2-6, with TRBD1 as a possible D gene (6 bases). Germline CDR1 and CDR2: SGHTA and FQGTGA. The CDR3 sequence is 13 residues long. The V end was cut by 5 bases, the J end by 12 bases, with 14 bases between.

As regards this clone: Other DNA sequences from this sample encode an identical CDR3 as well. The chain carries TRBV11-2 and TRBJ2-7, with D perhaps matching TRBD2 (5 bases). With 5 bases removed from V and 6 bases from J, the gap between germline ends came to 8 bases. Germline CDR1 is SGHAT and CDR2 is FQNNGV. This CDR3 has 11 amino acids. The CDR3 loop reads CASSLSGEQYF. The CDR3 nucleotides read TGTGCCAGCAGCCTCAGCGGCGAGCAGTACTTC.

This chain connects TRBV30 to TRBJ1-1; unclear D gene. This CDR3 region has 14 residues. Germline CDR1 and CDR2: GTSNPN and SVGIG (reference sequence). Trimming shortened V by 6 bases and J by 1 base, and 15 bases separated the two germline ends. The CDR3 reads CACSLGTRNTEAFF. CDR3 sequence (DNA): TGTGCCTGCTCCTTGGGCACCCGGAACACTGAAGCTTTCTTT. Complete variable domain (other parts from reference TRBV30 and TRBJ1-1): SQTIHQWPATLVQPVGSPLSLECTVEGTSNPNLYWYRQAAGRGLQLLFYSVGIGQISSEVPQNLSASRPQDRQFILSSKKLLLSDSGFYLCACSLGTRNTEAFFGQGTRLTVV.

V and J are TRBV30 and TRBJ2-2; TRBD1 matches at 8 bases. This CDR3 has 15 residues. Trimming at V came to 3 bases and at J to 5 bases, leaving 8 bases not matched to a gene. Germline CDR1 reads GTSNPN; CDR2 reads SVGIG (reference sequence). The CDR3 loop is CAWRSRDRLTGELFF. CDR3 bases: TGTGCCTGGAGATCTCGGGACAGGCTAACCGGGGAGCTGTTTTTT. The full variable domain, with the rest looked up from reference TRBV30 and TRBJ2-2, is SQTIHQWPATLVQPVGSPLSLECTVEGTSNPNLYWYRQAAGRGLQLLFYSVGIGQISSEVPQNLSASRPQDRQFILSSKKLLLSDSGFYLCAWRSRDRLTGELFFGEGSRLTVL.

This chain connects TRBV9 to TRBJ1-4; 8 bases fit TRBD1. Germline trimming cut 5 bases from V and 8 bases from J; bases unmatched to any gene: 14. Per germline, CDR1 SGDLS and CDR2 YYNGEE. The CDR3 covers 16 residues. The CDR3 coding sequence is TGTGCCAGCAGTCTCACAGCAGGGGGCGCAGGGGAAAAACTGTTTTTT. It yields the protein CASSLTAGGAGEKLFF.

V usage is TRBV29-1 and J usage is TRBJ1-2, with 8 bases fitting TRBD1. The CDR3 spans 14 residues. The trim removed 7 bases at V and 8 bases at J, leaving 15 bases unmatched. Germline assignment: CDR1 SQVTM and CDR2 ANQGSEA. The DNA of the CDR3 is TGCAGCGCCCAAGAGGGGCAGGGGGCTAAGGGCTACACCTTC. Amino acid sequence: CSAQEGQGAKGYTF.

The rearrangement links TRBV28 to TRBJ1-1, with a tentative D call TRBD1 (6 bases). The CDR3 contains 13 residues. V lost 7 bases to trimming and J lost 3 bases, with 12 bases between them. CDR1 is MDHEN, CDR2 SYDVKM, per germline. The CDR3 DNA is TGTGCCAGCACTAACAGGGCTGACACTGAAGCTTTCTTT. Protein sequence: CASTNRADTEAFF. Filled out from reference TRBV28 and TRBJ1-1, the complete variable domain reads DVKVTQSSRYLVKRTGEKVFLECVQDMDHENMFWYRQDPGLGLRLIYFSYDVKMKEKGDIPEGYSVSREKKERFSLILESASTNQTSMYLCASTNRADTEAFFGQGTRLTVV.

The chain couples TRBV27 to TRBJ2-1; 13 bases align to TRBD2. With V trimmed by 2 bases and J by 7 bases, 11 bases remained unmatched. The length of the CDR3 is 18 residues. Germline CDR1 and CDR2: MNHEY and SMNVEV (reference sequence). CDR3 residues: CASSLQRTSGSLVNEQFF. Here the CDR3 DNA reads TGTGCCAGCAGTTTACAAAGGACTAGCGGGAGTTTAGTGAATGAGCAGTTCTTC.

The CDR3 spells CASSFDSTYGYTF. CDR3 in DNA: TGTGCCAGCAGTTTCGACAGTACCTATGGCTACACCTTC. The chain has TRBV28 and TRBJ1-2, with a possible D match to TRBD1 (5 bases). Germline V gene data show CDR1 as MDHEN and CDR2 as SYDVKM. The CDR3 extends over 13 amino acids. V lost 3 bases and J 4 bases, leaving 9 bases between the germline ends.

This chain links TRBV28 with TRBJ1-2; TRBD1 agrees at 7 bases. Germline CDR1 reads MDHEN; CDR2 reads SYDVKM. The ends lost 5 bases at V and 4 bases at J; junction bases unmatched: 4. This CDR3 is 13 amino acids long. CDR3: CASSPGGIYGYTF. In DNA form, the CDR3 reads TGTGCCAGCAGTCCAGGGGGGATCTATGGCTACACCTTC.

The CDR3 loop is CASSLLQGRYEQYF. CDR3 DNA: TGTGCCAGCAGCTTGTTGCAGGGCCGTTACGAGCAGTACTTC. V is TRBV5-5 and J is TRBJ2-7, with a tentative D call TRBD1 (5 bases). This CDR3 has 14 residues. CDR1 and CDR2 (germline): SGHKS, YYEKEE (reference sequence). Trimming left V 1 base short and J 4 bases short, with 12 bases between.

The J gene is TRBJ1-2, the V gene TRBV6-5; TRBD1 agrees at 7 bases. The J segment lost 7 bases and the V segment lost 4 bases, leaving 3 bases of the junction unmatched. Germline V gene sequence: CDR1 MNHEY, CDR2 SVGAGI. There are 12 residues in the CDR3. The CDR3 spells CASSLTGSGYTF. The DNA of the CDR3 is TGTGCCAGCAGTTTGACAGGGTCTGGCTACACCTTC.

V usage is TRBV14 and J usage is TRBJ2-7; TRBD2 matches at 11 bases. The CDR3 totals 15 residues. Germline lookup yields CDR1 SGHDN and CDR2 FVKESK. Trimming cost V 1 base and J 3 bases; bases outside gene matches: 2. CDR3 amino acids: CASSQGLAGIYEQYF. For the CDR3, the DNA is TGTGCCAGCAGCCAAGGACTAGCGGGGATCTACGAGCAGTACTTC.

The V and J genes are TRBV28 and TRBJ1-5; no reliable D call. Germline CDR1 MDHEN, CDR2 SYDVKM. Trimming removed 6 bases at V and 2 bases at J, with 8 bases between. The CDR3 consists of 13 residues. The CDR3 nucleotides read TGTGCCAGCAGCCCGGTAGGCAATCAGCCCCAGCATTTT. It is translated as CASSPVGNQPQHF.